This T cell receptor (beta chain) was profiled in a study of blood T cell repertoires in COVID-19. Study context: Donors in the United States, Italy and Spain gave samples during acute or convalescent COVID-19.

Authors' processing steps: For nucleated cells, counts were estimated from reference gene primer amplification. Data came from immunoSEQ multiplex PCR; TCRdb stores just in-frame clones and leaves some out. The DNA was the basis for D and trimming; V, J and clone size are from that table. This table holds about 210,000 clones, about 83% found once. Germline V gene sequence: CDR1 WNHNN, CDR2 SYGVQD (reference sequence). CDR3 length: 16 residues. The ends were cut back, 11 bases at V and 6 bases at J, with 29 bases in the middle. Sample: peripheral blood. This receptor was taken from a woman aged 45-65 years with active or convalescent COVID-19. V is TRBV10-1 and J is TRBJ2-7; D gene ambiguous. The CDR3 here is CAGGPATLLVTGEQYF. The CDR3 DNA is TGCGCCGGCGGCCCGGCCACGCTCTTGGTTACGGGCGAGCAGTACTTC.